The 10 T cell receptor beta chains given below trace back to one sample, sequenced in a study of OX40 agonist ivuxolimab in advanced cancers. The table came from immunoSEQ multiplex PCR; TCRdb's copy has only in-frame clones and leaves some out. Here the sample spans 20,000 to 25,000 clones, under 90% being singletons. The specimen comprised CD4+ or CD8+ T cells sorted from blood, sampled in a trial of the OX40 agonist ivuxolimab. The receptors stem from an adult with an advanced solid tumor such as melanoma, head and neck, liver or kidney cancer.

This clone showed up just once. The chain links TRBV6-1 to TRBJ2-7; tentative D call: TRBD1 (5 bases). There are 14 residues in the CDR3. Germline CDR1 MNHNS, CDR2 SASEGT. Trimming removed 6 bases from V and 0 bases from J, with 12 bases in between. The CDR3 region has the DNA TGTGCCAGCAGACCTTGGGGCGACTCCTACGAGCAGTACTTC. It is translated as CASRPWGDSYEQYF.

The chain carries TRBV14 and TRBJ1-2; 9 bases fit TRBD1. The V gene end was trimmed by 1 base and the J gene end by 8 bases; junction bases not matched to a gene: 14. CDR1 and CDR2 from the germline V gene are SGHDN and FVKESK. The CDR3 has 17 amino acids. CDR3 bases: TGTGCCAGCAGCCAAGGATCCCCGGGACAGGGAATGGAGGGCTACACCTTC. As protein: CASSQGSPGQGMEGYTF.

This clone is large by share. The rearrangement joins TRBV6-1 to TRBJ1-1, with TRBD1 matching over 9 bases. There are 14 residues in the CDR3. The junction had 0 bases not matched to a gene; V was cut back by 1 base and J by 3 bases. CDR1 is MNHNS and CDR2 is SASEGT in the germline V gene. The CDR3 region is CASSEGDRDTEAFF. In DNA form, the CDR3 reads TGTGCCAGCAGTGAAGGGGACAGGGACACTGAAGCTTTCTTT.

This rearrangement joins TRBV21-1 to TRBJ2-7; the listed D gene, TRBD1, was not tested against the DNA. TRBV21-1 is annotated as a pseudogene. This CDR3 is built from 15 residues. The CDR3 reads CASSSGTGGRGEQYF. The CDR3 region has the DNA TGTGCCAGCAGTTCCGGGACAGGGGGCCGGGGGGAGCAGTACTTC.

This chain links TRBV5-6 with TRBJ2-7; D unresolved. The CDR3 length is 13 residues. Germline loops: CDR1 SGHDT, CDR2 YYEEEE. The V and J ends lost 1 base and 5 bases respectively, with 10 bases between them. The CDR3 loop is CASSLTTPNEQYF. CDR3 coding DNA: TGTGCCAGCAGCTTGACAACCCCTAACGAGCAGTACTTC.

The V gene is TRBV7-9, the J gene TRBJ2-7; TRBD2 might be the D (6 bases). This CDR3 contains 16 residues. The germline V and J ends were trimmed by 5 bases and 2 bases, with 19 bases remaining between them. CDR1 and CDR2 (germline): SEHNR, FQNEAQ (reference sequence). This CDR3 is CASSHPATRGAYEQYF. In nucleotides, the CDR3 is TGTGCCAGCAGCCATCCGGCCACGCGGGGAGCCTACGAGCAGTACTTC.

The genes are TRBV27 and TRBJ2-3; D may be TRBD2 (6 bases). V was clipped by 2 bases and J by 0 bases, with 9 bases between them. The CDR3 runs to 15 residues. Germline assignment: CDR1 MNHEY and CDR2 SMNVEV (reference sequence). The chain's CDR3 is CASSLGAGSTDTQYF. The CDR3 DNA is TGTGCCAGCAGTTTAGGGGCGGGAAGCACAGATACGCAGTATTTT.

There are a few counts of this clone. The rearrangement uses TRBV6-1 and TRBJ2-1, with 8 positions matching TRBD1. Germline CDR1 reads MNHNS; CDR2 reads SASEGT. V lost 5 bases, J lost 9 bases, and 6 bases stayed unmatched. CDR3 length: 13 amino acids. CDR3 amino acids: CASSLATGVEQFF. In DNA form, the CDR3 reads TGTGCCAGCAGTTTAGCGACAGGGGTTGAGCAGTTCTTC.

The J gene is TRBJ1-1, the V gene TRBV27; the D is unclear. This CDR3 is 13 amino acids long. Germline lookup yields CDR1 MNHEY and CDR2 SMNVEV (reference sequence). The V end lost 7 bases, the J end lost 0 bases, and 9 bases lay between the germline ends. The chain's CDR3 is CASTSLVNTEAFF. The CDR3 region has the DNA TGTGCCAGCACATCGTTAGTGAACACTGAAGCTTTCTTT.

The rearrangement links TRBV30 to TRBJ2-7; D gene unclear. V lost 2 bases, J lost 4 bases, and 12 bases lay in between. Germline CDR1 reads GTSNPN; CDR2 reads SVGIG (reference sequence). The CDR3 loop spans 13 amino acids. CDR3 nucleotide sequence: TGTGCCTGGAGTTGGTTCGGCGGTTACGAGCAGTACTTC. Translating gives CAWSWFGGYEQYF.